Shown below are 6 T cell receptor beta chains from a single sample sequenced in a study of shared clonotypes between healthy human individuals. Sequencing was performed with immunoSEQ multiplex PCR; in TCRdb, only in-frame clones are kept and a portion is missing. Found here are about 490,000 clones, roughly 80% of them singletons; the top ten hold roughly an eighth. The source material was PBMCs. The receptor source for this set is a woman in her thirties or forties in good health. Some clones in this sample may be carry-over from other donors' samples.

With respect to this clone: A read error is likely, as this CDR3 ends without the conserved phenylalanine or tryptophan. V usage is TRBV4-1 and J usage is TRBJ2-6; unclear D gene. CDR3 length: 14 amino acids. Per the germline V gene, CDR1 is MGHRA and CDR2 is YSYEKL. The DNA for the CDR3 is TGCGCCAGCAGCAAAGATTCTGGGGCCAACGTCCTGACTTTA. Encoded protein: CASSKDSGANVLTL.

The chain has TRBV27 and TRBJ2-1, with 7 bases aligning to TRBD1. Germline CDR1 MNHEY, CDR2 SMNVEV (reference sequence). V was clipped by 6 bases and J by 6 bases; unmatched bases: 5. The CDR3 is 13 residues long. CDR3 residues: CASSGDSPNEQFF. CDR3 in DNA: TGTGCCAGCAGCGGGGACAGCCCCAATGAGCAGTTCTTC.

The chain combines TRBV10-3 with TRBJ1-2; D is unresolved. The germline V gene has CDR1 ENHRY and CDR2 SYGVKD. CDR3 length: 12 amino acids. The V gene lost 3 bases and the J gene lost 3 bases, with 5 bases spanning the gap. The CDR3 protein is CAISESDYGYTF. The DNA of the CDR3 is TGTGCCATCAGTGAATCAGACTATGGCTACACCTTC.

The CDR3 reads CATSPGGVQETQYF. CDR3 coding DNA: TGTGCCACCAGCCCAGGGGGCGTCCAAGAGACCCAGTACTTC. V usage is TRBV15 and J usage is TRBJ2-5; 8 bases map to TRBD1. This CDR3 comprises 14 residues. CDR1 and CDR2 (germline): LNHNV, YYDKDF (reference sequence). Trimming removed 5 bases from V and 1 base from J; junction bases left unmatched: 3.

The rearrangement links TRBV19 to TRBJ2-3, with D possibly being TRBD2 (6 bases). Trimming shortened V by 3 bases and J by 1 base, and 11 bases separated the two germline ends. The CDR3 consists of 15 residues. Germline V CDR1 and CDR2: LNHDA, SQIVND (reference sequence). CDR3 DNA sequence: TGTGCCAGTAGTATTTGGTCTAGCGGCACAGATACGCAGTATTTT. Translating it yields CASSIWSSGTDTQYF.

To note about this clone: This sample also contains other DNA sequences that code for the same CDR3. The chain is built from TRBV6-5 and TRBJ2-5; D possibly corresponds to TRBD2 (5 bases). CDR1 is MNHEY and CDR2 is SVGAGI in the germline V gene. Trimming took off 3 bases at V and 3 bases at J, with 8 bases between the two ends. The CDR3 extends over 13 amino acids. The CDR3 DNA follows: TGTGCCAGCAGTTATGCCGGGGAAGAGACCCAGTACTTC. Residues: CASSYAGEETQYF.